This paragraph reports one TCR beta chain. This clone's antigen is unknown. The record has no base qualities; no much larger clone is one base away. TCRbeta CDR3 regions were amplified from genomic DNA by means of the immunoSEQ Assay, a bias-controlled multiplex PCR. As for the authors' bioinformatics: Within the assay, amplification of reference gene primers was used to estimate how many nucleated cells each sample contained. To quantify the absolute abundance of each unique TCRbeta CDR3 rearrangement, sequence reads were collapsed and filtered. For each sample, productive Simpson clonality was calculated by taking the square root of Simpson's diversity index across productive rearrangements. Imported from immuneACCESS, the table was reduced by TCRdb to in-frame sequences with V and J called. These copies leave out some clones; in studies compared against another copy, an unresolved V gene accounts for under half, and the cause of the remainder is not known. Clone size and the V and J calls come from that table; the DNA yielded D and trimming. The sample profile shows tens of thousands of clones; around four fifths of them were found once. About an eighth of the sample is held by the ten biggest clonotypes.

The data originate from a study of blood T cell repertoires in COVID-19 (TCRdb year 2020). Context from the whole study: Samples covering the acute and convalescent phases of COVID-19 were provided by collaborators in the United States, Italy and Spain. The material from the prospective study consisted of cDNA or gDNA derived from T cells, B-cell-depleted T cells, or PBMCs. Deeply sampled blood TCRbeta repertoires from subjects exposed to, actively infected with, or recovered from COVID-19 were included in the dataset. The repertoires were released in a freely available public database meant as a resource for research on the immune response to SARS-CoV-2. The samples were drawn from two sources: the first 160 participants of the ongoing ImmuneRACE study, and 1,254 subjects contributed by 6 global collaborators. Sample metadata almost always included a de-identified subject ID, COVID-19 status, age in years and sex. Where HLA class I and class II types were available, the types were taken from metadata supplied by the sample provider, not from assay-based typing.

Cut back by 5 bases and 4 bases, the V and J ends lie 12 bases apart. Taken from cysteine to phenylalanine, the CDR3 has 13 residues. Only CDR3 DNA remains: 39 bases, in frame from the first base. The germline V gene specifies MNHEY as CDR1 and SVGEGT as CDR2. The collaborating institutions used their own protocols to collect whole blood in K2EDTA tubes. Collaborator samples were shipped for TCRbeta analysis as frozen whole blood, isolated PBMCs, or DNA extracted from either sample type. Overall results and qualifications from the work: Clinical and demographic metadata were provided uncurated, with the amount varying by source and participant.

The receptor comes from a woman in her 70s with active or convalescent COVID-19. The specimen sequenced was peripheral blood. In this chain, TRBV6-2 or TRBV6-3 is recombined with TRBJ2-7; the D gene is unclear. For the CDR3, the sequence is CASSVDKDYEQYF. The nucleotide sequence reads TGTGCCAGCAGTGTCGACAAAGATTACGAGCAGTACTTC.